A single sample gave rise to the 6 T cell receptor beta chains below, sequenced in a study of molecular identifiers for immune sequencing clone quantification. MiXCR, applied by TCRdb to the PCR reads, yields one record per CDR3 protein. The repertoire holds more than 450,000 distinct CDR3 sequences, about a fifth seen once, with roughly 0.81% in the top ten. Material for sequencing was naive CD8+ T cells from blood, with Jurkat cell RNA spiked in. Described subset: FACS-sorted CD8+CD4-CCR7+CD45RA+ naive T cells. The receptors were gathered from a human donor in good health. Some libraries in this study had Jurkat cell RNA spiked in.

This clonotype was recorded many times. The J gene is TRBJ1-1, the V gene TRBV6-2 or TRBV6-3, with D unclear. Trimming shortened V by 6 bases and J by 0 bases, and 8 bases separated the two germline ends. The CDR3 spans 13 residues. CDR1 is MNHEY and CDR2 is SVGEGT in the germline V gene. This chain's CDR3 is CASSPYVNTEAFF. The CDR3 DNA sequence: TGTGCCAGCAGCCCATACGTGAACACTGAAGCTTTCTTT.

This clonotype was detected ten times or more. The J gene is TRBJ2-7, the V gene TRBV5-6; perhaps TRBD2 as D (5 bases). The germline CDR1 and CDR2 sequences are SGHDT and YYEEEE. Trimming stripped 4 bases from V and 2 bases from J, with 16 bases between. This CDR3 has 15 amino acids. CDR3 sequence (DNA): TGTGCCAGCAGCACTTTCCAGCCTAGCCCCTACGAGCAGTACTTC. It codes for CASSTFQPSPYEQYF.

This clonotype was counted ten times or more. The V gene is TRBV27, the J gene TRBJ2-6; D unresolved. CDR1 is MNHEY and CDR2 is SMNVEV in the germline V gene (reference sequence). V was pared by 4 bases and J by 2 bases, with 6 bases between. The CDR3 consists of 14 residues. In DNA form, the CDR3 reads TGTGCCAGCAGTTCAGGTGCTGGGGCCAACGTCCTGACTTTC. This translates into CASSSGAGANVLTF.

This clonotype has more than one count but fewer than ten. The V and J genes are TRBV5-6 and TRBJ1-1; unclear D gene. Between the trimmed V and J ends, which lost 2 bases and 5 bases, there was a span of 10 bases. The CDR3 sequence is 13 residues long. The V gene's germline CDR1 is SGHDT and CDR2 YYEEEE. As DNA, the CDR3 is TGTGCCAGCAGCTTTCAGGTCCGGACTGAAGCTTTCTTT. Translated: CASSFQVRTEAFF. The whole variable domain, filled in from reference TRBV5-6 and TRBJ1-1, reads DAGVTQSPTHLIKTRGQQVTLRCSPKSGHDTVSWYQQALGQGPQFIFQYYEEEERQRGNFPDRFSGHQFPNYSSELNVNALLLGDSALYLCASSFQVRTEAFFGQGTRLTVV.

Only one count was recorded for this clonotype. An end of the junction does not agree with germline; a read error may underlie this. This chain connects TRBV4-2 to TRBJ2-7; no clear D. In germline, CDR1 is LGHNA, CDR2 YNFKEQ. This CDR3 region has 17 residues. DNA of the CDR3: TGTACCAGCAGCCAAGATCTTCCGGGCCTCTTATTCTACGAGCAGTACTTC. Encoded protein: CTSSQDLPGLLFYEQYF.

Points on this clonotype: Because the CDR3's place on the DNA is in doubt, the DNA is left out and the CDR3 is given as listed by TCRdb. V usage is TRBV7-5 and J usage is TRBJ2-3; the D segment call TRBD2 is taken from the table without a DNA check. TRBV7-5 corresponds to a pseudogene. The CDR3 numbers 20 amino acids, ends counted. CDR3 protein: CISVPAARLVRAFGTDTQYF.